Listed below are T cell receptor beta chains from one sample, sequenced in a study of blood T cell repertoires in COVID-19. TCRdb's copy holds only in-frame clones and misses some; the assay was immunoSEQ multiplex PCR. The sample comprises some 250,000 clones, approximately 81% of which are singletons, and around 2.9% rests with the top ten. The specimen sequenced was peripheral blood. Receptors originate from a woman aged 60 to 75 with active or convalescent COVID-19. Both conserved end residues are part of each CDR3. The order of the fields is V gene, D gene, J gene, clone size, CDR3 length, CDR3 DNA, CDR3 protein. The D gene is left open where the match is weak. The size of a clone is reported for some rows only, either as once, few or many, or as a class for expanded clones.

V gene: TRBV4-1
D gene: TRBD2
J gene: TRBJ2-5
clone size: -
CDR3 length: 16
CDR3 DNA: TGCGCCAGCAGCCAAGGTCTGCGGGGGGGCCAAGAGACCCAGTACTTC
CDR3 protein: CASSQGLRGGQETQYF

V gene: TRBV7-9
D gene: TRBD1
J gene: TRBJ2-5
clone size: many
CDR3 length: 14
CDR3 DNA: TGTGCCAGCAGCCCGGGACAGGGGGGAGAGACCCAGTACTTC
CDR3 protein: CASSPGQGGETQYF

V gene: TRBV15
D gene: TRBD2
J gene: TRBJ2-5
clone size: once
CDR3 length: 16
CDR3 DNA: TGTGCCACCAGCAGGTTGGCTAGCGGGGGGCAAGAGACCCAGTACTTC
CDR3 protein: CATSRLASGGQETQYF

V gene: TRBV7-3
D gene: -
J gene: TRBJ1-1
clone size: -
CDR3 length: 13
CDR3 DNA: TGTGCCAGCAGCTTCAGCCGGGGTACTGAAGCTTTCTTT
CDR3 protein: CASSFSRGTEAFF

V gene: TRBV11-3
D gene: -
J gene: TRBJ2-3
clone size: -
CDR3 length: 14
CDR3 DNA: TGTGCCAGCAGCTCCCCGGGAGGCACAGATACGCAGTATTTT
CDR3 protein: CASSSPGGTDTQYF

V gene: TRBV9
D gene: -
J gene: TRBJ2-2
clone size: few
CDR3 length: 16
CDR3 DNA: TGTGCCAGCAGCCCCAGATCGGGGGTGAACACCGGGGAGCTGTTTTTT
CDR3 protein: CASSPRSGVNTGELFF

V gene: TRBV29-1
D gene: -
J gene: TRBJ2-7
clone size: -
CDR3 length: 12
CDR3 DNA: TGCAGCGCACAAGTACAGGGATTGGAGCAGTACTTC
CDR3 protein: CSAQVQGLEQYF

V gene: TRBV5-4
D gene: -
J gene: TRBJ1-1
clone size: -
CDR3 length: 14
CDR3 DNA: TGTGCCAGCAGCGTGGACGTTAGGGGTAGTCAAGCTTTCTTT
CDR3 protein: CASSVDVRGSQAFF

V gene: TRBV20-1
D gene: -
J gene: TRBJ1-6
clone size: -
CDR3 length: 15
CDR3 DNA: TGCAGTGCTAGTGATACTTCCGGGACATCCTCACCCCTCCACTTT
CDR3 protein: CSASDTSGTSSPLHF

V gene: TRBV18
D gene: -
J gene: TRBJ2-6
clone size: -
CDR3 length: 15
CDR3 DNA: TGTGCCAGCTCACGGCGAGGGACTGGGGCCAACGTCCTGACTTTC
CDR3 protein: CASSRRGTGANVLTF

V gene: TRBV28
D gene: -
J gene: TRBJ2-7
clone size: -
CDR3 length: 14
CDR3 DNA: TGTGCCAGCAGTTTAACAGGGTTCCGATACGAGCAGTACTTC
CDR3 protein: CASSLTGFRYEQYF

V gene: TRBV10-3
D gene: TRBD1
J gene: TRBJ1-3
clone size: -
CDR3 length: 14
CDR3 DNA: TGTGCCATCAGGAAGGGACAGGCGGGAAACACCATATATTTT
CDR3 protein: CAIRKGQAGNTIYF

V gene: TRBV5-1
D gene: TRBD2
J gene: TRBJ2-7
clone size: -
CDR3 length: 14
CDR3 DNA: TGCGCCAGCAGCCGCGGGCGGGGGGTCTACGAGCAGTACTTC
CDR3 protein: CASSRGRGVYEQYF

V gene: TRBV5-1
D gene: TRBD1
J gene: TRBJ2-7
clone size: -
CDR3 length: 15
CDR3 DNA: TGCGCCAGCAGCCGGCAGGGGGCACAAGACTACGAGCAGTACTTC
CDR3 protein: CASSRQGAQDYEQYF

V gene: TRBV29-1
D gene: -
J gene: TRBJ1-2
clone size: -
CDR3 length: 12
CDR3 DNA: TGCAGCGTTGCTCCCGGGGCGGGGGGCTACACCTTC
CDR3 protein: CSVAPGAGGYTF

V gene: TRBV7-9
D gene: -
J gene: TRBJ2-5
clone size: few
CDR3 length: 13
CDR3 DNA: TGTGCCAGCAGCTTATATCGGGAAGGGACCCAGTACTTC
CDR3 protein: CASSLYREGTQYF

V gene: TRBV19
D gene: -
J gene: TRBJ2-4
clone size: -
CDR3 length: 15
CDR3 DNA: TGTGCCAGTAGTATAAACAGGGAGGCCAAAAACATTCAGTACTTC
CDR3 protein: CASSINREAKNIQYF

V gene: TRBV19
D gene: -
J gene: TRBJ1-3
clone size: -
CDR3 length: 13
CDR3 DNA: TGTGCCAGTAGTGGTAACAGAGGAAACACCATATATTTT
CDR3 protein: CASSGNRGNTIYF

V gene: TRBV7-2
D gene: -
J gene: TRBJ1-1
clone size: -
CDR3 length: 13
CDR3 DNA: TGTGCCAGCCGGCAGGGGCTGAGTACTGAAGCTTTCTTT
CDR3 protein: CASRQGLSTEAFF

V gene: TRBV5-4
D gene: TRBD1
J gene: TRBJ2-7
clone size: -
CDR3 length: 16
CDR3 DNA: TGTGCCAGCAGCTCGTCAGTGGGGACAGGGGGCGGTGAGCAGTACTTC
CDR3 protein: CASSSSVGTGGGEQYF

V gene: TRBV5-1
D gene: -
J gene: TRBJ2-3
clone size: -
CDR3 length: 14
CDR3 DNA: TGCGCCAGCAGAAACGGGGAGGGCACAGATACGCAGTATTTT
CDR3 protein: CASRNGEGTDTQYF

V gene: TRBV19
D gene: TRBD1
J gene: TRBJ2-7
clone size: -
CDR3 length: 17
CDR3 DNA: TGTGCCAGTAGTACACCGGGACAGGGGTTAAAGGCCTACGAGCAGTACTTC
CDR3 protein: CASSTPGQGLKAYEQYF

V gene: TRBV19
D gene: TRBD1
J gene: TRBJ1-5
clone size: -
CDR3 length: 19
CDR3 DNA: TGTGCCAGTAGTATAATTTCCCGGACAGGGAACACAGGCAATCAGCCCCAGCATTTT
CDR3 protein: CASSIISRTGNTGNQPQHF

V gene: TRBV11-2
D gene: -
J gene: TRBJ1-2
clone size: -
CDR3 length: 15
CDR3 DNA: TGTGCCAGCAGCTTAGTACAGGGAGCTAACTATGGCTACACCTTC
CDR3 protein: CASSLVQGANYGYTF

V gene: TRBV7-2
D gene: TRBD2
J gene: TRBJ2-7
clone size: -
CDR3 length: 16
CDR3 DNA: TGTGCCAGCAGCTTAGAACCTAGCGGGGGTTACTACGAGCAGTACTTC
CDR3 protein: CASSLEPSGGYYEQYF

V gene: TRBV25-1
D gene: -
J gene: TRBJ2-3
clone size: -
CDR3 length: 15
CDR3 DNA: TGTGCCAGCAGTAGTTGGGGGGAAGGCACAGATACGCAGTATTTT
CDR3 protein: CASSSWGEGTDTQYF

V gene: TRBV10-1
D gene: -
J gene: TRBJ2-3
clone size: -
CDR3 length: 15
CDR3 DNA: TGCGCCAGCAGTGAGTCAGCGATTCACCCTCCCGCGCAGTATTTT
CDR3 protein: CASSESAIHPPAQYF

V gene: TRBV20-1
D gene: -
J gene: TRBJ2-1
clone size: -
CDR3 length: 15
CDR3 DNA: TGCAGTGCTAGTCCCCTCCGGCTAGGCTACAATGAGCAGTTCTTC
CDR3 protein: CSASPLRLGYNEQFF

V gene: TRBV7-6
D gene: TRBD2
J gene: TRBJ2-7
clone size: -
CDR3 length: 18
CDR3 DNA: TGTGCCAGCAGCTTAAGGGCCAGCGGGGGGCCACCCGACTACGAGCAGTACTTC
CDR3 protein: CASSLRASGGPPDYEQYF

V gene: TRBV2
D gene: TRBD1
J gene: TRBJ1-5
clone size: -
CDR3 length: 14
CDR3 DNA: TGTGCCAGCAGAGGGGGCATCGGCAATCAGCCCCAGCATTTT
CDR3 protein: CASRGGIGNQPQHF

V gene: TRBV2
D gene: TRBD2
J gene: TRBJ2-3
clone size: -
CDR3 length: 18
CDR3 DNA: TGTGCCAGCACCCTCCCGGATAGCGGGGGATCTAGCACAGATACGCAGTATTTT
CDR3 protein: CASTLPDSGGSSTDTQYF